A selection of T cell receptor beta chains follows, all from one sample in a study of CD8+ T cells in alopecia areata. Repertoires were generated with immunoSEQ multiplex PCR, while TCRdb's copy carries only in-frame clones and drops some. The sample lists under 150,000 clones, less than 65% seen once, with 36% in the top ten. Sequencing input: CD8+ T cells sorted from blood. The receptor set was obtained from a human donor in good health. Each CDR3 is given with its conserved first and last residue. Fields, in order: clone size, J gene, V gene, D gene, CDR3 protein, CDR3 DNA. A D gene is named only where the DNA matches it firmly. The size of a clone is reported for some rows only, either as once, few or many, or as a class for expanded clones.

clone size: few; J gene: TRBJ1-5; V gene: TRBV2; D gene: TRBD1; CDR3 protein: CASRNGGTGLYSNQPQHF; CDR3 DNA: TGTGCCAGCAGAAATGGTGGGACAGGGCTCTATAGCAATCAGCCCCAGCATTTT
clone size: -; J gene: TRBJ2-1; V gene: TRBV5-1; D gene: -; CDR3 protein: CASSLTGNEQFF; CDR3 DNA: TGCGCCAGCAGCTTAACAGGCAATGAGCAGTTCTTC
clone size: few; J gene: TRBJ2-7; V gene: TRBV29-1; D gene: -; CDR3 protein: CSVEIFYEQYF; CDR3 DNA: TGCAGCGTTGAAATTTTTTACGAGCAGTACTTC
clone size: -; J gene: TRBJ1-2; V gene: TRBV20-1; D gene: -; CDR3 protein: CSAEAGYTF; CDR3 DNA: TGCAGTGCTGAGGCCGGCTACACCTTC
clone size: -; J gene: TRBJ2-2; V gene: TRBV27; D gene: TRBD1; CDR3 protein: CASRLGQSRTGELFF; CDR3 DNA: TGTGCCAGCAGACTGGGACAGAGCCGCACCGGGGAGCTGTTTTTT
clone size: few; J gene: TRBJ2-3; V gene: TRBV27; D gene: -; CDR3 protein: CASSSQGAPTDTQYF; CDR3 DNA: TGTGCCAGCAGTTCGCAGGGAGCCCCCACAGATACGCAGTATTTT
clone size: -; J gene: TRBJ2-1; V gene: TRBV27; D gene: TRBD2; CDR3 protein: CASSATSANNEQFF; CDR3 DNA: TGTGCCAGCAGTGCGACTAGCGCTAACAATGAGCAGTTCTTC
clone size: -; J gene: TRBJ2-1; V gene: TRBV9; D gene: TRBD2; CDR3 protein: CASSQAGGYNEQFF; CDR3 DNA: TGTGCCAGCAGCCAAGCGGGAGGATACAATGAGCAGTTCTTC
clone size: -; J gene: TRBJ2-5; V gene: TRBV7-9; D gene: TRBD1; CDR3 protein: CASSSTADRGQETQYF; CDR3 DNA: TGTGCCAGCAGCTCCACCGCCGACAGGGGACAAGAGACCCAGTACTTC
clone size: -; J gene: TRBJ2-7; V gene: TRBV12-5; D gene: TRBD1; CDR3 protein: CASGPPDRAPYEQYF; CDR3 DNA: TGTGCTAGTGGTCCACCAGACAGGGCCCCCTACGAGCAGTACTTC
clone size: -; J gene: TRBJ2-7; V gene: TRBV4-1; D gene: TRBD2; CDR3 protein: CASSQDPSGSNEQYF; CDR3 DNA: TGCGCCAGCAGCCAAGACCCTAGCGGGAGTAACGAGCAGTACTTC
clone size: -; J gene: TRBJ1-2; V gene: TRBV30; D gene: TRBD1; CDR3 protein: CAWDRGGLGYGYTF; CDR3 DNA: TGTGCCTGGGACAGGGGAGGCCTCGGGTATGGCTACACCTTC
clone size: -; J gene: TRBJ2-7; V gene: TRBV29-1; D gene: -; CDR3 protein: CSVDNGYEQYF; CDR3 DNA: TGCAGCGTTGACAACGGATACGAGCAGTACTTC
clone size: -; J gene: TRBJ2-1; V gene: TRBV4-2; D gene: -; CDR3 protein: CASSQDFRDPEQFF; CDR3 DNA: TGTGCCAGCAGCCAAGATTTCCGCGACCCTGAGCAGTTCTTC
clone size: -; J gene: TRBJ1-3; V gene: TRBV29-1; D gene: -; CDR3 protein: CSVWTSKGNTIYF; CDR3 DNA: TGCAGCGTCTGGACATCCAAGGGAAACACCATATATTTT
clone size: -; J gene: TRBJ1-5; V gene: TRBV7-8; D gene: -; CDR3 protein: CASSLSPSPHRVPLQPQHF; CDR3 DNA: TGTGCCAGCAGCTTATCCCCTTCCCCTCACAGGGTCCCCCTTCAGCCCCAGCATTTT
clone size: -; J gene: TRBJ2-1; V gene: TRBV5-4; D gene: -; CDR3 protein: CASSGKLENEQFF; CDR3 DNA: TGTGCCAGCAGCGGGAAGCTGGAGAATGAGCAGTTCTTC
clone size: -; J gene: TRBJ2-2; V gene: TRBV27; D gene: -; CDR3 protein: CASSVGTGELFF; CDR3 DNA: TGTGCCAGCAGTGTAGGCACCGGGGAGCTGTTTTTT
clone size: few; J gene: TRBJ2-5; V gene: TRBV7-9; D gene: TRBD2; CDR3 protein: CASGTSGQETQYF; CDR3 DNA: TGTGCCAGCGGGACTAGCGGTCAAGAGACCCAGTACTTC
clone size: few; J gene: TRBJ1-2; V gene: TRBV15; D gene: -; CDR3 protein: CATSRDSSDGHFYGYTF; CDR3 DNA: TGTGCCACCAGCAGAGATTCCTCCGACGGACACTTCTATGGCTACACCTTC
clone size: once; J gene: TRBJ2-6; V gene: TRBV27; D gene: -; CDR3 protein: CASSYSGYSGANVLTF; CDR3 DNA: TGTGCCAGCAGTTATTCAGGGTACTCTGGGGCCAACGTCCTGACTTTC
clone size: -; J gene: TRBJ2-6; V gene: TRBV27; D gene: -; CDR3 protein: CASSGAPSGANVLTF; CDR3 DNA: TGTGCCAGCAGTGGGGCCCCCTCTGGGGCCAACGTCCTGACTTTC
clone size: -; J gene: TRBJ2-7; V gene: TRBV29-1; D gene: TRBD1; CDR3 protein: CSVVQGSEQYF; CDR3 DNA: TGCAGCGTGGTACAGGGGAGCGAGCAGTACTTC
clone size: -; J gene: TRBJ2-7; V gene: TRBV2; D gene: -; CDR3 protein: CASSDGSSGSSYEQYF; CDR3 DNA: TGTGCCAGCAGTGATGGGTCGAGTGGGAGCTCCTACGAGCAGTACTTC
clone size: -; J gene: TRBJ2-5; V gene: TRBV6-5; D gene: -; CDR3 protein: CASLSGETQYF; CDR3 DNA: TGTGCCAGCTTGTCGGGGGAGACCCAGTACTTC
clone size: few; J gene: TRBJ2-3; V gene: TRBV2; D gene: TRBD2; CDR3 protein: CASSAPGLAKDTQYF; CDR3 DNA: TGTGCCAGCAGCGCCCCGGGACTAGCTAAAGATACGCAGTATTTT
clone size: few; J gene: TRBJ2-7; V gene: TRBV27; D gene: -; CDR3 protein: CASSLRRGGYEQYF; CDR3 DNA: TGTGCCAGCAGTTTACGGCGGGGCGGGTACGAGCAGTACTTC
clone size: -; J gene: TRBJ2-7; V gene: TRBV11-2; D gene: -; CDR3 protein: CASSLDNYEQYF; CDR3 DNA: TGTGCCAGCAGCTTAGATAACTACGAGCAGTACTTC
clone size: few; J gene: TRBJ2-1; V gene: TRBV5-1; D gene: -; CDR3 protein: CASSLWTHPGQFF; CDR3 DNA: TGCGCCAGCAGCCTATGGACCCATCCGGGGCAGTTCTTC
clone size: -; J gene: TRBJ2-1; V gene: TRBV5-1; D gene: TRBD2; CDR3 protein: CASSLDTSGRIF; CDR3 DNA: TGCGCCAGCAGCTTGGATACTAGCGGGAGAATCTTC
clone size: few; J gene: TRBJ2-1; V gene: TRBV25-1; D gene: -; CDR3 protein: CASKSHVESTYNEQFF; CDR3 DNA: TGTGCCAGCAAATCACACGTTGAGTCAACCTACAATGAGCAGTTCTTC
clone size: -; J gene: TRBJ2-7; V gene: TRBV4-2; D gene: TRBD1; CDR3 protein: CASSSGTGYEQYF; CDR3 DNA: TGTGCCAGCAGCTCTGGGACAGGCTACGAGCAGTACTTC
clone size: once; J gene: TRBJ1-1; V gene: TRBV27; D gene: -; CDR3 protein: CASSLALDSTEAFF; CDR3 DNA: TGTGCCAGCAGTTTAGCTCTGGACAGCACTGAAGCTTTCTTT
clone size: -; J gene: TRBJ2-7; V gene: TRBV5-1; D gene: -; CDR3 protein: CASSLVLSSYEQYF; CDR3 DNA: TGCGCCAGCAGCTTGGTTTTGAGCTCCTACGAGCAGTACTTC
clone size: many; J gene: TRBJ2-3; V gene: TRBV7-9; D gene: -; CDR3 protein: CASSLEVLADTQYF; CDR3 DNA: TGTGCCAGCAGCTTAGAGGTGTTAGCAGATACGCAGTATTTT
clone size: -; J gene: TRBJ2-5; V gene: TRBV5-1; D gene: -; CDR3 protein: CASSLGRNNQETQYF; CDR3 DNA: TGCGCCAGCAGCTTGGGGAGGAACAACCAAGAGACCCAGTACTTC
clone size: -; J gene: TRBJ2-1; V gene: TRBV11-2; D gene: -; CDR3 protein: CASSLSGVYEQFF; CDR3 DNA: TGTGCCAGCAGCTTGTCCGGCGTCTATGAGCAGTTCTTC
clone size: -; J gene: TRBJ2-4; V gene: TRBV30; D gene: -; CDR3 protein: CAWSGTLAKNIQYF; CDR3 DNA: TGTGCCTGGAGTGGGACACTAGCCAAAAACATTCAGTACTTC
clone size: -; J gene: TRBJ2-7; V gene: TRBV11-2; D gene: TRBD2; CDR3 protein: CASSLEYSGGYEQYF; CDR3 DNA: TGTGCCAGCAGCTTAGAGTATAGCGGGGGTTACGAGCAGTACTTC
clone size: -; J gene: TRBJ2-1; V gene: TRBV4-2; D gene: -; CDR3 protein: CASSQGLDSYEQFF; CDR3 DNA: TGTGCCAGCAGCCAAGGACTAGATTCTTATGAGCAGTTCTTC
clone size: -; J gene: TRBJ1-2; V gene: TRBV29-1; D gene: -; CDR3 protein: CSVAPRDGYTF; CDR3 DNA: TGCAGCGTTGCTCCCAGGGATGGCTACACCTTC
clone size: few; J gene: TRBJ2-2; V gene: TRBV12-5; D gene: -; CDR3 protein: CASRELGNTGELFF; CDR3 DNA: TGTGCTAGTCGAGAACTGGGGAACACCGGGGAGCTGTTTTTT
clone size: -; J gene: TRBJ2-1; V gene: TRBV29-1; D gene: TRBD2; CDR3 protein: CSVILLVAGGEKFGEQFF; CDR3 DNA: TGCAGCGTCATCCTTCTGGTAGCGGGAGGTGAAAAATTTGGCGAGCAGTTCTTC
clone size: -; J gene: TRBJ2-7; V gene: TRBV4-2; D gene: -; CDR3 protein: CASSQGSGMGAYEQYF; CDR3 DNA: TGTGCCAGCAGCCAAGGGTCCGGGATGGGAGCCTACGAGCAGTACTTC
clone size: -; J gene: TRBJ1-2; V gene: TRBV29-1; D gene: -; CDR3 protein: CSVQGAVDGYTF; CDR3 DNA: TGCAGCGTCCAGGGTGCGGTAGATGGCTACACCTTC
clone size: -; J gene: TRBJ1-2; V gene: TRBV27; D gene: TRBD1; CDR3 protein: CASSPGTGGAYGYTF; CDR3 DNA: TGTGCCAGCAGTCCCGGGACAGGGGGCGCCTATGGCTACACCTTC
clone size: -; J gene: TRBJ2-7; V gene: TRBV7-9; D gene: -; CDR3 protein: CASASESYEQYF; CDR3 DNA: TGTGCCAGCGCATCGGAAAGCTACGAGCAGTACTTC
clone size: -; J gene: TRBJ2-4; V gene: TRBV5-6; D gene: -; CDR3 protein: CASSLASELAKNIQYF; CDR3 DNA: TGTGCCAGCAGCTTGGCTAGCGAGTTAGCCAAAAACATTCAGTACTTC
clone size: -; J gene: TRBJ2-4; V gene: TRBV11-1; D gene: -; CDR3 protein: CASSLRGDPRYIQYF; CDR3 DNA: TGTGCCAGCAGCTTACGTGGAGACCCCCGTTACATTCAGTACTTC
clone size: once; J gene: TRBJ2-7; V gene: TRBV29-1; D gene: -; CDR3 protein: CSIRLKSSYEQYF; CDR3 DNA: TGCAGCATTAGACTAAAAAGCTCCTACGAGCAGTACTTC
clone size: -; J gene: TRBJ2-7; V gene: TRBV5-6; D gene: -; CDR3 protein: CASSLGTGAYEQYF; CDR3 DNA: TGTGCCAGCAGCTTGGGTACGGGAGCCTACGAGCAGTACTTC
clone size: -; J gene: TRBJ2-3; V gene: TRBV28; D gene: -; CDR3 protein: CASSLGTSGTDTQYF; CDR3 DNA: TGTGCCAGCAGTTTAGGCACGAGCGGCACAGATACGCAGTATTTT
clone size: -; J gene: TRBJ2-7; V gene: TRBV5-1; D gene: -; CDR3 protein: CASSAMGSSYEQYF; CDR3 DNA: TGCGCCAGCAGCGCAATGGGATCATCCTACGAGCAGTACTTC